Sequencing of this T cell receptor beta chain was carried out in a study of shared clonotypes between healthy human individuals. Study in general: Researchers drew samples from two women and a few men aged 18 to 49. Study outcomes and limitations: An anticipated effect of sequencing depth on clonotype sharing among donors was recognized.

The DNA input per sorted-subset replicate PCR was 200 ng, corresponding to some 30,000 T cell genomes. The assay was immunoSEQ multiplex PCR, and TCRdb's table has in-frame clones only and misses some. There are some 1,400,000 clones in the sample; approximately 97% occur only once, and roughly 1.1% lies in the top ten. This clone was seen only once. Its antigen remains unidentified. None of the donors, who were healthy HIV-negative adults, had recently had acute infections or vaccinations. CDR1 is SGHTA, CDR2 FQGNSA, per germline. Between the trimmed V and J ends, which lost 3 bases and 9 bases, there was a span of 17 bases. This CDR3 has 14 residues.

The sequence came from a man aged 30 to 39 in good health. V is TRBV7-2 and J is TRBJ2-5, with a possible D match to TRBD2 (5 bases). The sample comprised naive CD4+ T cells sorted from blood. The subset denotes: CD45RA+ positively selected. As DNA, the CDR3 is TGTGCCAGCAGCTTCGGGATCGTTGACGGGGCCCAGTACTTC. It is translated as CASSFGIVDGAQYF.